The rows below give T cell receptor beta chains drawn from one sample of a study of cytomegalovirus exposure and HLA in healthy donors. Generated by immunoSEQ multiplex PCR, the TCRdb table keeps only in-frame clones and is missing some. This table holds over 120,000 clones, roughly 70% found once. Specimen: PBMCs. The receptors stem from a man between 18 and 29 years old in good health and CMV-seropositive. CDR3s include the opening cysteine and the closing phenylalanine or tryptophan. The order of the fields is J gene, D gene, V gene, CDR3 protein. The D gene is left open where the match is weak.

>TRBJ1-1|.|TRBV28
CASSLSVSNTEAFF
>TRBJ1-5|.|TRBV5-6
CASSRADQVLNQPQHF
>TRBJ2-5|.|TRBV11-2
CASSHHRIQETQYF
>TRBJ2-1|TRBD1|TRBV7-2
CASSPAGTVRHEQFF
>TRBJ2-7|.|TRBV5-4
CASSLGQPSSYEQYF
>TRBJ2-7|.|TRBV11-2
CASSFSGSYEQYF
>TRBJ2-3|.|TRBV6-4
CASSAGTSTDTQYF
>TRBJ1-1|.|TRBV7-9
CASSLPGGNTEAFF
>TRBJ1-6|.|TRBV5-1
CASSLVHGRSYNSPLHF
>TRBJ2-2|.|TRBV6-4
CASSPARANTGELFF
>TRBJ2-5|TRBD2|TRBV27
CASSYRLAGLGTQYF
>TRBJ2-7|TRBD2|TRBV6-5
CASSQLAGHTYEQYF
>TRBJ1-4|TRBD1|TRBV28
CASSLTGQGHEKLFF
>TRBJ2-7|.|TRBV7-8
CASSLNSYEQYF
>TRBJ2-3|.|TRBV7-2
CASSPRHRTSDTQYF
>TRBJ2-1|.|TRBV4-1
CASSRSPRGGRNEQFF
>TRBJ1-1|.|TRBV18
CASSPLQNRNTEAFF
>TRBJ2-3|.|TRBV2
CASKRGLLATQYF
>TRBJ1-5|TRBD1|TRBV27
CASSFRTGGQPQHF
>TRBJ1-5|.|TRBV28
CASSSPSRQYNQPQHF
>TRBJ2-5|TRBD1|TRBV4-1
CASSQAGQGAKETQYF
>TRBJ2-7|.|TRBV7-8
CASSGDGGYEQYF
>TRBJ1-3|TRBD1|TRBV6-5
CASRSTGGGNTIYF
>TRBJ2-2|TRBD2|TRBV19
CASSGGLIRTGELFF
>TRBJ1-1|.|TRBV5-1
CASSSDTEAFF
>TRBJ1-2|.|TRBV28
CASSFSDSHNYGYTF
>TRBJ2-1|.|TRBV5-1
CASSEDSYNEQFF
>TRBJ1-2|TRBD1|TRBV28
CASSLTGDYGYTF
>TRBJ1-2|TRBD1|TRBV28
CASRKGAQVYGYTF
>TRBJ2-1|TRBD1|TRBV9
CASSSTGTVYNEQFF
>TRBJ1-2|.|TRBV11-2
CASSFGTSYGYTF
>TRBJ2-3|.|TRBV28
CEQGGRSTDTQYF
>TRBJ2-1|TRBD1|TRBV5-1
CASSFGQGGNEQFF
>TRBJ1-5|.|TRBV28
CASRLSADNQPQHF
>TRBJ2-1|TRBD2|TRBV12-5
CASGLEPSGTDEQFF
>TRBJ2-1|TRBD2|TRBV7-2
CASSLYAAGLAAPNEQFF
>TRBJ2-6|.|TRBV2
CASILSSGANVLTF
>TRBJ1-5|.|TRBV6-5
CASSSTRGSNQPQHF
>TRBJ1-1|.|TRBV28
CASSLPGDPRSGTEAFF
>TRBJ2-3|.|TRBV6-4
CASRAPGADTQYF
>TRBJ1-5|.|TRBV2
CASSERTSDQPQHF
>TRBJ1-4|.|TRBV15
CATSEHPSGATNEKLFF
>TRBJ1-3|.|TRBV10-3
CAISDWPTGGLAGNTIYF
>TRBJ2-1|.|TRBV30
CAWSVLAAYNEQFF
>TRBJ2-7|.|TRBV15
CATSQGAIEQYF
>TRBJ2-7|TRBD1|TRBV6-5
CASSSGTGIFYEQYF
>TRBJ1-2|.|TRBV4-2
CASSQFQGTYTF
>TRBJ1-2|.|TRBV9
CASSVEQGKYGYTF
>TRBJ2-3|TRBD2|TRBV2
CASSEAGLALPTQYF
>TRBJ2-1|TRBD2|TRBV5-1
CASSTGLARNNEQFF
>TRBJ1-1|TRBD1|TRBV7-2
CASSLAGQGAGEAFF
>TRBJ2-7|TRBD2|TRBV30
CAWTSGSGTDEQYF
>TRBJ2-3|TRBD2|TRBV5-1
CASSLGLAGTDTQYF
>TRBJ2-7|TRBD1|TRBV27
CASKQGAFEQYF
>TRBJ1-4|.|TRBV7-2
CASSFRPTFTNEKLFF
>TRBJ2-1|.|TRBV29-1
CSVSTSDEQFF
>TRBJ2-1|.|TRBV10-2
CASSRGAYEQFF
>TRBJ1-1|TRBD1|TRBV7-9
CASSSSAGQGPNTEAFF
>TRBJ2-5|TRBD1|TRBV7-6
CASSLALPLPGQGETQYF